This entry lists 19 T cell receptor beta chains sequenced from one sample in a study of blood T cell repertoires in COVID-19. This table comes from immunoSEQ multiplex PCR, and its TCRdb copy is limited to in-frame clones, with some not included. The data hold 350,000 or so clones, with more than 70% observed a single time. Sequenced: peripheral blood. Every receptor here comes from a young man with active or convalescent COVID-19.

The V and J genes are TRBV24-1 and TRBJ1-2; D unresolved. CDR3 length: 12 residues. The V end was cut by 5 bases, the J end by 4 bases, with 7 bases between. Germline CDR1 KGHDR, CDR2 SFDVKD. CDR3 DNA: TGTGCCACCAGTGGTGCAGGCTATGGCTACACCTTC. This translates into CATSGAGYGYTF.

This rearrangement joins TRBV5-1 to TRBJ2-7, with 9 bases lining up with TRBD1. Germline V lookup: CDR1 SGHRS, CDR2 YFSETQ. J lost 2 bases, V lost 4 bases, and 7 bases had no gene match. The CDR3 has 15 residues. CDR3 in amino acids: CASSKDRGDPYEQYF. Here the CDR3 DNA reads TGCGCCAGCAGCAAGGACAGGGGAGACCCCTACGAGCAGTACTTC.

The chain has TRBV27 and TRBJ2-3; 9 bases are a match to TRBD2. The CDR3 is made up of 17 amino acids. The J segment lost 6 bases and the V segment lost 5 bases, leaving 15 bases of the junction unmatched. Germline CDR1 reads MNHEY; CDR2 reads SMNVEV (reference sequence). The CDR3 coding sequence is TGTGCCAGCAGTGAAAGTAGCGGGAGAATTTTTATTGATACGCAGTATTTT. Its translation: CASSESSGRIFIDTQYF.

This clone was picked up a small number of times. The V gene is TRBV5-6, the J gene TRBJ1-3, with a possible D match to TRBD1 (5 bases). Trimming stripped 1 base from V and 8 bases from J, with 13 bases between. There are 14 residues in the CDR3. Germline V gene lookup returns CDR1 SGHDT and CDR2 YYEEEE. In nucleotides, the CDR3 is TGTGCCAGCAGCTTGATTTTGGGGGAGGACACCATATATTTT. It specifies CASSLILGEDTIYF.

The V and J genes are TRBV9 and TRBJ2-3; no clear D gene. Germline loops: CDR1 SGDLS, CDR2 YYNGEE. This CDR3 comprises 15 residues. With 3 bases removed from V and 0 bases from J, the gap between germline ends came to 11 bases. The CDR3 DNA follows: TGTGCCAGCAGCGCCCGTCCTACTAGCACAGATACGCAGTATTTT. Protein product: CASSARPTSTDTQYF. Supplemented by reference TRBV9 and TRBJ2-3, the full variable domain reads DSGVTQTPKHLITATGQRVTLRCSPRSGDLSVYWYQQSLDQGLQFLIQYYNGEERAKGNILERFSAQQFPDLHSELNLSSLELGDSALYFCASSARPTSTDTQYFGPGTRLTVL.

In its sample, this clone was seen a few times. The rearrangement joins TRBV7-9 to TRBJ2-2; tentative D call: TRBD1 (5 bases). This CDR3 spans 13 amino acids. The germline V gene encodes CDR1 SEHNR and CDR2 FQNEAQ (reference sequence). Trimming took 3 bases from V and 6 from J, leaving 8 bases between them. The CDR3 reads CASSFVGPGELFF. DNA for the CDR3: TGTGCCAGCAGCTTTGTGGGGCCCGGGGAGCTGTTTTTT.

J is TRBJ2-3 and V is TRBV19, with 8 nucleotides matching TRBD2. Germline-derived CDR1 and CDR2 are LNHDA and SQIVND (reference sequence). Germline trimming cut 5 bases from V and 2 bases from J; bases unmatched to any gene: 9. This CDR3 comprises 16 residues. The CDR3 DNA reads TGTGCCAGTAGTCCTCTGACCGGGAGGGCCACAGATACGCAGTATTTT. Translated, it gives CASSPLTGRATDTQYF.

CDR3 sequence: CASSLTHYEQYF. The CDR3 region has the DNA TGTGCCAGCAGCTTAACTCATTACGAGCAGTACTTC. V usage is TRBV7-2 and J usage is TRBJ2-7; D gene uncertain. Germline V lookup: CDR1 SGHTA, CDR2 FQGNSA. Trimming pared 2 bases from V and 4 bases from J, leaving 6 bases between. CDR3 size: 12 residues.

The rearrangement uses TRBV28 and TRBJ2-4; tentative D call: TRBD1 (5 bases). Looked up from germline, CDR1 is MDHEN and CDR2 is SYDVKM. This CDR3 has 14 amino acids. Trimming took off 3 bases at V and 0 bases at J, with 6 bases between the two ends. This CDR3 reads CASSLGLAKNIQYF. CDR3 bases: TGTGCCAGCAGTTTGGGGCTAGCCAAAAACATTCAGTACTTC. The variable domain in full, with the rest retrieved from reference TRBV28 and TRBJ2-4, is DVKVTQSSRYLVKRTGEKVFLECVQDMDHENMFWYRQDPGLGLRLIYFSYDVKMKEKGDIPEGYSVSREKKERFSLILESASTNQTSMYLCASSLGLAKNIQYFGAGTRLSVL.

The chain employs TRBV12-3 or TRBV12-4 and TRBJ1-1; unclear D gene. The CDR3 totals 13 residues. Trimming took off 6 bases at V and 8 bases at J, with 16 bases between the two ends. The chain's CDR3 is CASSPEDQVEAFF. The CDR3 region has the DNA TGTGCCAGCAGCCCCGAAGACCAGGTAGAAGCTTTCTTT.

The CDR3 DNA reads TGTGCCAGCCTAAAGGGGAACCAGAACACTGAAGCTTTCTTT. This sequence encodes CASLKGNQNTEAFF. The chain carries TRBV2 and TRBJ1-1; D is perhaps TRBD1 (5 bases). This CDR3 spans 14 amino acids. The V gene's germline CDR1 is SNHLY and CDR2 FYNNEI. Trimming left V 8 bases short and J 1 base short, with 14 bases between.

CDR3: CAWSVWDRGFGDTDTQYF. For the CDR3, the DNA is TGTGCCTGGAGTGTATGGGACAGGGGGTTCGGGGACACAGATACGCAGTATTTT. The chain has TRBV30 and TRBJ2-3, with 11 bases identical to TRBD1. Trimming took 0 bases from V and 2 from J; bases not matched to a gene: 10. In germline, CDR1 is GTSNPN, CDR2 SVGIG (reference sequence). CDR3 length equals 18 residues.

The CDR3 loop reads CASSRQPTRAETQYF. In DNA, the CDR3 is TGTGCCAGCAGCCGCCAACCTACTAGGGCGGAGACCCAGTACTTC. The chain carries TRBV7-9 and TRBJ2-5; perhaps TRBD2 as D (5 bases). Between the trimmed V and J ends, which lost 5 bases and 5 bases, there was a span of 18 bases. Per the germline V gene, CDR1 is SEHNR and CDR2 is FQNEAQ (reference sequence). The CDR3 length is 15 residues. Full variable domain (outside the CDR3, taken from reference TRBV7-9 and TRBJ2-5): DTGVSQNPRHKITKRGQNVTFRCDPISEHNRLYWYRQTLGQGPEFLTYFQNEAQLEKSRLLSDRFSAERPKGSFSTLEIQRTEQGDSAMYLCASSRQPTRAETQYFGPGTRLLVL.

This clone was observed a single time. The chain has TRBV28 and TRBJ1-2; no clear D. The ends were cut back, 11 bases at V and 2 bases at J, with 12 bases in the middle. Germline V gene sequence: CDR1 MDHEN, CDR2 SYDVKM. This CDR3 is 12 amino acids long. CDR3: CACFLGNYGYTF. The CDR3 bases are TGTGCCTGCTTTCTTGGCAACTATGGCTACACCTTC.

This clone occurred a few times. The chain joins TRBV7-9 to TRBJ1-6; maybe TRBD1 (6 bases). This CDR3 has 17 residues. CDR1 is SEHNR and CDR2 is FQNEAQ in the germline V gene (reference sequence). V was trimmed by 8 bases and J by 10 bases, leaving 27 bases between them. The CDR3 nucleotides read TGTGCCAGCTCCTCAGGGGATTTAAGGTCCCGAAGCTCACCCCTCCACTTT. It codes for CASSSGDLRSRSSPLHF.

The gene calls are TRBV24-1 and TRBJ2-7; D gene unclear. The CDR3 extends over 13 amino acids. V was shortened by 3 bases and J by 1 base, with 6 bases between the two germline ends. The germline V gene has CDR1 KGHDR and CDR2 SFDVKD. The CDR3 here is CATSDGGSYEQYF. In DNA form, the CDR3 reads TGTGCCACCAGTGATGGCGGATCCTACGAGCAGTACTTC.

The V call is TRBV4-3, the J call TRBJ2-1; TRBD1 aligns across 9 bases. The CDR3 sequence is 13 residues long. Trimming at V came to 4 bases and at J to 6 bases, leaving 1 base not matched to a gene. CDR1 and CDR2 (germline): LGHNA, YSLEER. The CDR3 DNA sequence: TGCGCCAGCAGCCGGGACAGGGCCAATGAGCAGTTCTTC. Amino acid sequence: CASSRDRANEQFF.

This rearrangement joins TRBV2 to TRBJ2-7, with 9 bases lining up with TRBD2. Germline CDR1 is SNHLY and CDR2 is FYNNEI. The CDR3 covers 15 residues. The trim removed 2 bases at V and 6 bases at J, leaving 8 bases unmatched. For the CDR3, the DNA is TGTGCCAGCAGTGAACTAGCGGGGATCTTAGGCGAGCAGTACTTC. Translation: CASSELAGILGEQYF.

V gene TRBV30 combines with J gene TRBJ2-7, with TRBD1 matching 10 bases. The V gene's germline CDR1 is GTSNPN and CDR2 SVGIG (reference sequence). Trimming cost V 5 bases and J 6 bases; bases outside gene matches: 7. This CDR3 is 13 amino acids long. Here the CDR3 reads CAWQRDRGAEQYF. In nucleotides, the CDR3 is TGTGCCTGGCAACGGGACAGGGGAGCCGAGCAGTACTTC.